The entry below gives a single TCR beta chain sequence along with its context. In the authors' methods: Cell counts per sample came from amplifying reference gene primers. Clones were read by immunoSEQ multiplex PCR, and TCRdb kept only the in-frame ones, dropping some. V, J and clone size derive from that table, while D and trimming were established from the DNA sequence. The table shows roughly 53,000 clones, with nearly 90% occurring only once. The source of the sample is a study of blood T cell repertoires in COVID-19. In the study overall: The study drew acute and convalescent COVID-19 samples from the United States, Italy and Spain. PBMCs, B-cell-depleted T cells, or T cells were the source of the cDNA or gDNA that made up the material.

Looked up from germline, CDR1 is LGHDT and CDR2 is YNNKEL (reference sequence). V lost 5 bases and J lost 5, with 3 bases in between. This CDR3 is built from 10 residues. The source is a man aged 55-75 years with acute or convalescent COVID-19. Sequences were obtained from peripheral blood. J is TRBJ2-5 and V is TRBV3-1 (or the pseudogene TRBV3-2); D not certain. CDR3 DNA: TGTGCCAGCAGCTCGGAGACCCAGTACTTC. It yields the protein CASSSETQYF.